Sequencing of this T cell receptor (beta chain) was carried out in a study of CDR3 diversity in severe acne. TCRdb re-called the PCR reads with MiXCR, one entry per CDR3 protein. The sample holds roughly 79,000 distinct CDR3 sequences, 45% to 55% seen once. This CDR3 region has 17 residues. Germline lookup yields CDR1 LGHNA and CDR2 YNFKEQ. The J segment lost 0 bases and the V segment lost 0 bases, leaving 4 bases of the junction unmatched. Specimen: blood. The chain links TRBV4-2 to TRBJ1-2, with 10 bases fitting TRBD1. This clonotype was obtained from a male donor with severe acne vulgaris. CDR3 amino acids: CASSQETGGLSNYGYTF. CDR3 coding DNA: TGTGCCAGCAGCCAAGAGACAGGGGGCTTGTCTAACTATGGCTACACCTTC.